The next 19 T cell receptor beta chains were all read from a single sample in a study of T cells in Graves' hyperthyroidism and ophthalmopathy (dated by TCRdb to the late 2010s). Library method: multiplex PCR. Instrument used: Illumina HiSeq 2000. Amplification of TCR beta CDR3 regions was carried out from RNA transcripts. A first-round RT-PCR of the TCR CDR3 used the HTBI primer set with the Qiagen OneStep RT-PCR kit. TCRdb reworked the public reads: Q25 trimming with fastp, MiXCR clone assembly, productive beta chains retained. Each record represents a unique CDR3 protein, reported with the most common genes and DNA among its rows. The sample includes fewer than 350,000 distinct CDR3 sequences, with about an eighth observed a single time. Roughly 8.2% of the sample belongs to the ten largest clones. Specimen: blood. The receptors come from a woman aged 40 to 50 with Graves' hyperthyroidism.

In this sample, this clonotype turned up many times. The CDR3 loop reads CASGLVTGGNEKLFF. The CDR3 DNA sequence: TGTGCTAGTGGTTTGGTAACAGGGGGAAATGAAAAACTGTTTTTT. This chain connects TRBV12-5 to TRBJ1-4; the match to TRBD1 covers 8 bases. Germline-derived CDR1 and CDR2 are LGHNT and FRNRAP. CDR3 length: 15 amino acids. The V and J ends lost 0 bases and 5 bases, in that order; junction bases with no gene match: 2.

The chain is built from TRBV6-1 and TRBJ1-4, with D hard to call. The V end was cut by 2 bases, the J end by 0 bases, with 4 bases between. The CDR3 is 14 residues long. Germline lookup yields CDR1 MNHNS and CDR2 SASEGT. The CDR3 spells CASSEQTTNEKLFF. The DNA of the CDR3 is TGTGCCAGCAGTGAACAGACAACTAATGAAAAACTGTTTTTT.

At least ten counts were recorded for this clonotype. This chain links TRBV20-1 with TRBJ2-7; TRBD1 matches 7 bases. Germline CDR1 reads DFQATT; CDR2 reads SNEGSKA (reference sequence). The CDR3 loop spans 13 amino acids. The V segment lost 6 bases and the J segment 2 bases; nucleotides outside the gene matches: 7. CDR3 sequence reads: CSAQTGTAYEQYF. CDR3 coding DNA: TGCAGTGCCCAAACCGGGACAGCCTACGAGCAGTACTTC.

There are many counts of this clonotype. This chain connects TRBV20-1 to TRBJ2-3; D gene uncertain. The germline V and J ends were trimmed by 8 bases and 4 bases, with 13 bases remaining between them. Germline V gene lookup returns CDR1 DFQATT and CDR2 SNEGSKA (reference sequence). This CDR3 is 12 amino acids long. As DNA, the CDR3 is TGCAGTTCCCCCGACTCGGCAGATACGCAGTATTTT. This gives the protein CSSPDSADTQYF.

The J gene is TRBJ2-1, the V gene TRBV30; possible D gene TRBD2, 6 bases. The germline CDR1 and CDR2 sequences are GTSNPN and SVGIG (reference sequence). Trimming shortened V by 5 bases and J by 2 bases, and 10 bases separated the two germline ends. The CDR3 contains 13 residues. CDR3 nucleotide sequence: TGTGCCTGGCAAAGACTAGCCTACAATGAGCAGTTCTTC. It encodes CAWQRLAYNEQFF.

This clonotype was observed at least ten times. J is TRBJ2-3 and V is TRBV7-9; 10 positions agree with TRBD2. From germline, CDR1 is SEHNR and CDR2 FQNEAQ (reference sequence). This CDR3 is 17 amino acids long. Unmatched junction bases numbered 10, after V lost 3 bases and J lost 4 bases. The CDR3 region is CASSFLAGAGWADTQYF. The CDR3 region has the DNA TGTGCCAGCAGCTTCCTAGCGGGAGCGGGGTGGGCAGATACGCAGTATTTT.

This clonotype was seen repeatedly, ten times or more. This chain links TRBV9 with TRBJ2-1, with D possibly called TRBD1 or TRBD2 (5 bases each). CDR1 SGDLS and CDR2 YYNGEE come from the germline V gene. V gave up 3 bases and J gave up 7 bases, with 20 bases separating them. CDR3 length: 16 residues. In DNA form, the CDR3 reads TGTGCCAGCAGCGGTCTGTCGGGCGGTGAGGGGAATGAGCAGTTCTTC. It is translated as CASSGLSGGEGNEQFF. Looking up the rest from reference TRBV9 and TRBJ2-1 gives the full variable domain: DSGVTQTPKHLITATGQRVTLRCSPRSGDLSVYWYQQSLDQGLQFLIQYYNGEERAKGNILERFSAQQFPDLHSELNLSSLELGDSALYFCASSGLSGGEGNEQFFGPGTRLTVL.

Many counts were recorded for this clonotype. The rearrangement joins TRBV12-3 or TRBV12-4 to TRBJ2-7, with 13 bases fitting TRBD2. This CDR3 contains 15 residues. The trim removed 5 bases at V and 6 bases at J, leaving 7 bases unmatched. Written as DNA, the CDR3 is TGTGCCAGCAGTAGAACTAGCGGGAGGGCCGGCGAGCAGTACTTC. Its protein product is CASSRTSGRAGEQYF.

This clonotype was counted many times. This chain links TRBV3-1 with TRBJ1-1; 9 positions agree with TRBD1. The CDR3 runs to 15 residues. Unmatched junction bases numbered 4, after V lost 4 bases and J lost 1 base. From germline, CDR1 is LGHDT and CDR2 YNNKEL (reference sequence). The CDR3 is CASSRTGVGNTEAFF. Here the CDR3 DNA reads TGTGCCAGCAGCCGGACAGGGGTGGGGAACACTGAAGCTTTCTTT.

This clonotype was found a few times. The rearrangement joins TRBV6-1 to TRBJ2-3, with 11 nucleotides matching TRBD2. V lost 5 bases to trimming and J lost 11 bases; unmatched junction nucleotides: 3. Germline lookup yields CDR1 MNHNS and CDR2 SASEGT. The CDR3 spans 12 residues. As DNA, the CDR3 is TGTGCCAGCAGTCAGGGACTAGCGGTGCAGTATTTT. The encoded protein is CASSQGLAVQYF.

Points on this clonotype: One junction end disagrees with the germline gene, perhaps due to a read error. V and J are TRBV7-7 and TRBJ2-7; TRBD2 matches 9 bases. CDR1 and CDR2 from the germline V gene are SSHAT and FNYEAQ (reference sequence). The CDR3 extends over 15 amino acids. This chain's CDR3 is CASSPAGTSSYEQYF. The CDR3 DNA is TGTGCTAGCAGTCCCGCCGGGACTAGCAGCTACGAGCAGTACTTC.

There are many counts of this clonotype. V usage is TRBV27 and J usage is TRBJ1-6; D is possibly TRBD1 (6 bases). CDR1 and CDR2 (germline): MNHEY, SMNVEV (reference sequence). The CDR3 is made up of 15 amino acids. Trimming removed 4 bases at V and 10 bases at J, with 17 bases between. For the CDR3, the DNA is TGTGCCAGCAGTTCGTACAGGGAAGTCGGATCACCCCTCCACTTT. Residues: CASSSYREVGSPLHF.

Of note for this clonotype: A much larger clone differs by one base, so this may be a read error. This chain connects TRBV6-5 to TRBJ1-1; TRBD1 matches 10 bases. Looked up from germline, CDR1 is MNHEY and CDR2 is SVGAGI. This CDR3 has 15 amino acids. The CDR3 bases are TGTGCCCGCAGTTCGGACAGGGGGTATCGAACTGAAGCTTTCTTT. It yields the protein CARSSDRGYRTEAFF.

This chain uses TRBV5-5 with TRBJ2-7; TRBD1 matches at 7 bases. The CDR3 length is 16 residues. V was pared by 4 bases and J by 4 bases, with 14 bases of the junction left unmatched. Per germline, CDR1 SGHKS and CDR2 YYEKEE (reference sequence). DNA for the CDR3: TGTGCCAGCAGCCTCTCCCCCGGGACAGACTTTTACGAGCAGTACTTC. Amino acid sequence: CASSLSPGTDFYEQYF.

The rearrangement links TRBV10-3 to TRBJ2-2; 14 positions agree with TRBD2. The CDR3 extends over 19 amino acids. Per germline, CDR1 ENHRY and CDR2 SYGVKD. Unmatched junction bases numbered 10, after V lost 5 bases and J lost 2 bases. CDR3 nucleotides: TGTGCCATCAGTCCTGCCGGACTAGCGGGAGGTTTCAACACCGGGGAGCTGTTTTTT. Amino acid sequence: CAISPAGLAGGFNTGELFF.

This clonotype was found a few times. V gene TRBV5-1 combines with J gene TRBJ2-3, with 7 bases identical to TRBD1. Germline lookup yields CDR1 SGHRS and CDR2 YFSETQ. This CDR3 spans 16 amino acids. J gave up 3 bases and V 0 bases, and 7 bases lay outside the gene matches. The CDR3 reads CASSLARGGRTDTQYF. In DNA form, the CDR3 reads TGCGCCAGCAGCTTGGCCCGAGGGGGCAGGACAGATACGCAGTATTTT.

This clonotype has at least ten counts. V gene TRBV20-1 combines with J gene TRBJ2-4, with a possible D match to TRBD2 (6 bases). The CDR3 totals 12 residues. Germline V gene lookup returns CDR1 DFQATT and CDR2 SNEGSKA (reference sequence). The V end lost 5 bases, the J end lost 7 bases, and 12 bases lay between the germline ends. The DNA for the CDR3 is TGCAGTGCTCTCCTTCGGGGGAACATTCAGTACTTC. Protein: CSALLRGNIQYF.

There are many counts of this clonotype. The V call is TRBV7-9, the J call TRBJ2-1; 13 nucleotides agree with TRBD2. The trim removed 6 bases at V and 4 bases at J, leaving 0 bases unmatched. CDR1 and CDR2 from the germline V gene are SEHNR and FQNEAQ (reference sequence). The CDR3 covers 14 residues. The CDR3 sequence is CASRGLAGYNEQFF. In DNA, the CDR3 is TGTGCCAGCAGGGGACTAGCGGGGTACAATGAGCAGTTCTTC. The full variable domain, in which reference TRBV7-9 and TRBJ2-1 provide the parts outside the CDR3, is DTGVSQNPRHKITKRGQNVTFRCDPISEHNRLYWYRQTLGQGPEFLTYFQNEAQLEKSRLLSDRFSAERPKGSFSTLEIQRTEQGDSAMYLCASRGLAGYNEQFFGPGTRLTVL.

This clonotype was observed many times. V usage is TRBV12-3 or TRBV12-4 and J usage is TRBJ2-5; no clear D gene. The CDR3 runs 12 residues. The germline V and J ends were trimmed by 5 bases and 3 bases, with 7 bases remaining between them. CDR3 nucleotide sequence: TGTGCCAGCAGTGTTACTGAAGAGACCCAGTACTTC. Translating it yields CASSVTEETQYF.